One and the same sample provided the 15 T cell receptor beta chains below, sequenced in a study of shared T cell receptors in the human thymus. Here immunoSEQ multiplex PCR was the method, and the copy in TCRdb shows in-frame clones only, minus some. The sample holds about 540,000 clones; roughly 74% are singletons and the top ten take more than 0.01%. The same data also went into a second study, on human thymus T cells.

Sequenced sample: thymocytes. The receptor source for this set is a boy younger than two with a congenital heart defect.

The CDR3 nucleotides are TGTGCCAGCAGCGAACGCCGTCAGGGGCCCCAGTACTTC. Translated: CASSERRQGPQYF. The genes are TRBV7-6 and TRBJ2-5; a possible D gene is TRBD1 (6 bases). Germline V CDR1 and CDR2: SGHVS, FNYEAQ. There are 13 residues in the CDR3. V was pared by 5 bases and J by 9 bases, with 16 bases between. The complete variable domain, with remaining parts taken from reference TRBV7-6 and TRBJ2-5, reads GAGVSQSPRYKVTKRGQDVALRCDPISGHVSLYWYRQALGQGPEFLTYFNYEAQQDKSGLPNDRFSAERPEGSISTLTIQRTEQRDSAMYRCASSERRQGPQYFGPGTRLLVL.

This clone came up a few times. The rearrangement uses TRBV4-3 and TRBJ2-1; the D gene is possibly TRBD2 (6 bases). V gave up 4 bases and J gave up 4 bases, with 8 bases separating them. The germline CDR1 and CDR2 sequences are LGHNA and YSLEER. The CDR3 is 13 residues long. The CDR3: CASSLAEYNEQFF. The CDR3 coding sequence is TGCGCCAGCAGCCTAGCGGAGTACAATGAGCAGTTCTTC.

CDR3 loop: CASSMAGRGRSNYGYTF. The CDR3 DNA sequence: TGTGCCAGTAGTATGGCCGGACGGGGAAGGTCTAACTATGGCTACACCTTC. The gene calls are TRBV19 and TRBJ1-2; D is uncertain. The CDR3 length is 17 residues. Germline V gives CDR1 LNHDA, CDR2 SQIVND (reference sequence). V lost 3 bases and J 0 bases, leaving 17 bases between the germline ends.

The chain carries TRBV13 and TRBJ2-5; a weak D match, TRBD2 (5 bases). Trimming shortened V by 6 bases and J by 5 bases, and 16 bases separated the two germline ends. The germline CDR1 and CDR2 sequences are PRHDT and FYEKMQ (reference sequence). This CDR3 is built from 14 residues. CDR3 bases: TGTGCCAGCAGTGAGGGTGGTCGAGTGGAGACCCAGTACTTC. This translates into CASSEGGRVETQYF.

The chain uses TRBV5-1 and TRBJ2-1, with D unresolved. The CDR3 is 15 amino acids. V was pared by 1 base and J by 2 bases, with 10 bases between. CDR1 is SGHRS, CDR2 YFSETQ, per germline. The CDR3 sequence: CASSLPEPPYNEQFF. The CDR3 DNA reads as TGCGCCAGCAGCTTGCCGGAGCCCCCCTACAATGAGCAGTTCTTC.

The V and J genes are TRBV27 and TRBJ2-3; TRBD2 aligns across 7 bases. V was pared by 6 bases and J by 3 bases, with 9 bases of the junction left unmatched. The CDR3 is 15 residues long. The germline CDR1 and CDR2 sequences are MNHEY and SMNVEV (reference sequence). CDR3 nucleotides: TGTGCCAGCAGGTGGGGAGGGTCGGTGACAGATACGCAGTATTTT. The encoded protein is CASRWGGSVTDTQYF.

V is TRBV27 and J is TRBJ2-4; 8 nucleotides match TRBD1. V lost 11 bases and J lost 2; bases outside the gene matches: 2. CDR3 length: 12 residues. Germline lookup yields CDR1 MNHEY and CDR2 SMNVEV (reference sequence). CDR3 residues: CAGQGPKNIQYF. CDR3 nucleotide sequence: TGTGCCGGACAGGGCCCCAAAAACATTCAGTACTTC.

The chain links TRBV19 to TRBJ2-1; 9 bases fit TRBD2. Per germline, CDR1 LNHDA and CDR2 SQIVND (reference sequence). The CDR3 is 20 residues long. Trimming cost V 5 bases and J 0 bases; bases outside gene matches: 17. CDR3 sequence: CASSSPWDHSGGRSYNEQFF. As DNA, the CDR3 is TGTGCCAGTAGTTCTCCCTGGGATCATAGCGGGGGCCGCTCCTACAATGAGCAGTTCTTC. Filled out from reference TRBV19 and TRBJ2-1, the complete variable domain reads DGGITQSPKYLFRKEGQNVTLSCEQNLNHDAMYWYRQDPGQGLRLIYYSQIVNDFQKGDIAEGYSVSREKKESFPLTVTSAQKNPTAFYLCASSSPWDHSGGRSYNEQFFGPGTRLTVL.

This chain links TRBV7-2 with TRBJ2-7; 15 positions agree with TRBD2. This CDR3 has 17 amino acids. The J segment lost 4 bases and the V segment lost 1 base, leaving 5 bases of the junction unmatched. The germline CDR1 and CDR2 sequences are SGHTA and FQGNSA. The CDR3 sequence: CASSLGTSGRARYEQYF. The CDR3 nucleotides read TGTGCCAGCAGCTTAGGGACTAGCGGGAGGGCCAGGTACGAGCAGTACTTC.

This chain connects TRBV4-3 to TRBJ2-3; D is ambiguous. This CDR3 has 14 residues. The ends were cut back, 0 bases at V and 4 bases at J, with 8 bases in the middle. CDR1 is LGHNA, CDR2 YSLEER, per germline. This CDR3 reads CASSQEGRPDTQYF. Here the CDR3 DNA reads TGCGCCAGCAGCCAAGAGGGCCGGCCAGATACGCAGTATTTT.

V gene TRBV4-3 combines with J gene TRBJ1-1; perhaps TRBD1 as D (6 bases). The CDR3 length is 15 residues. Trimming removed 4 bases from V and 4 bases from J, with 16 bases in between. CDR1 and CDR2 (germline): LGHNA, YSLEER. DNA for the CDR3: TGCGCCAGCAGCCCATCCAACAGGGAGGGCACTGAAGCTTTCTTT. It yields the protein CASSPSNREGTEAFF.

V usage is TRBV28 and J usage is TRBJ2-5; 7 positions match TRBD2. CDR3 size: 14 residues. The germline V gene encodes CDR1 MDHEN and CDR2 SYDVKM. V lost 3 bases and J lost 2; bases outside the gene matches: 3. The CDR3 nucleotides are TGTGCCAGCAGTTTGCGGGAGAGGCAAGAGACCCAGTACTTC. It translates to CASSLRERQETQYF. Full variable domain (missing parts from reference TRBV28 and TRBJ2-5): DVKVTQSSRYLVKRTGEKVFLECVQDMDHENMFWYRQDPGLGLRLIYFSYDVKMKEKGDIPEGYSVSREKKERFSLILESASTNQTSMYLCASSLRERQETQYFGPGTRLLVL.

The chain is built from TRBV4-2 and TRBJ1-3; D is ambiguous. With 3 bases removed from V and 0 bases from J, the gap between germline ends came to 6 bases. CDR3 size: 14 residues. Per germline, CDR1 LGHNA and CDR2 YNFKEQ. The CDR3 nucleotides read TGTGCCAGCAGCCACCGTCTCTCTGGAAACACCATATATTTT. Translation gives CASSHRLSGNTIYF.

The V gene is TRBV19, the J gene TRBJ2-1; the match to TRBD1 covers 7 bases. With V trimmed by 7 bases and J by 2 bases, 8 bases remained unmatched. Per germline, CDR1 LNHDA and CDR2 SQIVND (reference sequence). The CDR3 is 15 amino acids. CDR3 sequence (DNA): TGTGCCAGTAACTGGCCGGGACAGACCTACAATGAGCAGTTCTTC. It codes for CASNWPGQTYNEQFF. Using reference TRBV19 and TRBJ2-1 for the parts outside the CDR3, the full variable domain is DGGITQSPKYLFRKEGQNVTLSCEQNLNHDAMYWYRQDPGQGLRLIYYSQIVNDFQKGDIAEGYSVSREKKESFPLTVTSAQKNPTAFYLCASNWPGQTYNEQFFGPGTRLTVL.

This clone was picked up a small number of times. This chain links TRBV19 with TRBJ2-7, with D uncertain. V was trimmed by 6 bases and J by 0 bases, leaving 15 bases between them. CDR3 length: 15 residues. Per germline, CDR1 LNHDA and CDR2 SQIVND (reference sequence). The DNA of the CDR3 is TGTGCCAGTAGCCACGGTGACTCGAGCTCCTACGAGCAGTACTTC. This codes for CASSHGDSSSYEQYF.